The next 22 T cell receptor beta chains were all read from a single sample in a study of prognosis after radiotherapy for stage I lung cancer (dated by TCRdb to 2020 to 2023). The listed sequencing device is Illumina HiSeq 3000. Two rounds of multiplex PCR were performed to amplify the TCR beta CDR3 region from genomic DNA. The first PCR round used primers specific to each TRBV and TRBJ gene, and the primer sequences were filed in Chinese patent CN105087789A. TCRdb handled the public reads itself, with Q25 trimming in fastp and clone calling in MiXCR, and kept productive beta chains. Every distinct CDR3 protein forms one entry, paired with its most common genes and DNA. This sample lists about 15,000 distinct CDR3 sequences; around 45% were detected once. Of the sample, almost 40% is held by the ten largest clones. Sequencing used PBMCs, obtained before or after stereotactic body radiation therapy (not recorded which). The origin of the receptors is a donor over 45 with non-small cell lung cancer.

This clonotype was recorded at least ten times. The V call is TRBV11-2, the J call TRBJ2-5; TRBD2 is a possible D gene (5 bases). V was clipped by 5 bases and J by 1 base, with 8 bases between them. CDR1 and CDR2 from the germline V gene are SGHAT and FQNNGV. This CDR3 is 13 amino acids long. The chain's CDR3 is CASSPGGQETQYF. CDR3 nucleotides: TGTGCCAGCAGCCCAGGAGGCCAAGAGACCCAGTACTTC.

This clonotype appeared a single time. This likely stems from a read error, as it lies one base from a far larger clone. The V call is TRBV27, the J call TRBJ2-7; 13 bases map to TRBD2. Germline V gene lookup returns CDR1 MNHEY and CDR2 SMNVEV (reference sequence). J lost 7 bases, V lost 6 bases, and 9 bases had no gene match. CDR3 length: 15 amino acids. CDR3 DNA: TGTGCCAGCAGAATTACTAGCGGGGGGGCGGGTGAGCAGTACTTC. Amino acids: CASRITSGGAGEQYF.

This chain links TRBV7-3 with TRBJ2-1, with D possibly matching TRBD2 (6 bases). The V and J ends lost 1 base and 3 bases respectively, with 13 bases between them. Germline V gene data show CDR1 as SGHTA and CDR2 as FQGTGA. The CDR3 sequence is 16 residues long. CDR3 amino acids: CASSLIGTPNYNEQFF. CDR3 nucleotide sequence: TGTGCCAGCAGCTTAATTGGGACTCCAAACTACAATGAGCAGTTCTTC.

Many counts were recorded for this clonotype. The chain couples TRBV20-1 to TRBJ2-1, with 7 bases lining up with TRBD2. The CDR3 is 14 amino acids. Germline trimming cut 5 bases from V and 1 base from J; bases unmatched to any gene: 5. Germline CDR1 DFQATT, CDR2 SNEGSKA (reference sequence). CDR3 sequence: CSAPGGGSYNEQFF. The CDR3 coding sequence is TGCAGTGCTCCTGGGGGGGGATCCTACAATGAGCAGTTCTTC.

This clonotype is categorized as medium-sized (0.01 to 0.1%). Sequence at one end of the junction differs from germline and may be a read error. The chain has TRBV19 and TRBJ2-5; 13 nucleotides line up with TRBD2. Germline CDR1 is LNHDA and CDR2 is SQIVND (reference sequence). The CDR3 totals 13 residues. The CDR3 nucleotides are TGTGCCAGTAGTATAGGGACTAGCGGGAGTTTACGCTTC. Its translation: CASSIGTSGSLRF.

This chain links TRBV9 with TRBJ2-1; TRBD2 matches at 8 bases. V was pared by 3 bases and J by 6 bases, with 14 bases of the junction left unmatched. CDR3 length equals 17 residues. CDR1 is SGDLS, CDR2 YYNGEE, per germline. The CDR3 spells CASSAPGRSGSSNEQFF. CDR3 bases: TGTGCCAGCAGCGCCCCGGGCCGGAGCGGGAGTAGCAATGAGCAGTTCTTC.

In this sample, this clonotype turned up a few times. It differs at one base from a far larger clone, so likely a read error. The chain links TRBV6-9 to TRBJ2-7; D unresolved. Germline CDR1 MNHGY, CDR2 SVAAGI. The CDR3 has 15 residues. The ends were cut back, 3 bases at V and 2 bases at J, with 14 bases in the middle. DNA for the CDR3: TGTGCCAGCAGTTACGGTCATAGTCCTCCCTACGAGCAGTACTTC. It codes for CASSYGHSPPYEQYF.

The rearrangement links TRBV4-3 to TRBJ2-7; possible D gene TRBD2, 5 bases. Trimming removed 0 bases from V and 7 bases from J, with 7 bases in between. The CDR3 has 12 amino acids. Germline V gene data show CDR1 as LGHNA and CDR2 as YSLEER. The CDR3 spells CASSQDRREQYF. DNA for the CDR3: TGCGCCAGCAGCCAAGATAGGAGGGAGCAGTACTTC.

This clonotype occurred once. The chain is built from TRBV6-2 or TRBV6-3 and TRBJ1-6; D is ambiguous. Germline V gene sequence: CDR1 MNHEY, CDR2 SVGEGT. The V gene lost 5 bases and the J gene lost 9 bases, with 17 bases spanning the gap. The CDR3 runs to 15 residues. The CDR3 here is CASSLKPKGVSPLHF. In nucleotides, the CDR3 is TGTGCCAGCAGTCTAAAGCCGAAGGGTGTTTCACCCCTCCACTTT.

This chain links TRBV24-1 with TRBJ2-2, with unresolved D. Trimming pared 4 bases from V and 4 bases from J, leaving 6 bases between. Germline V gives CDR1 KGHDR, CDR2 SFDVKD. The CDR3 totals 13 residues. CDR3 in amino acids: CATSDSLTGELFF. For the CDR3, the DNA is TGTGCCACCAGTGACTCCCTCACCGGGGAGCTGTTTTTT.

The chain has TRBV7-2 and TRBJ2-1; 7 bases agree with TRBD1. The CDR3 loop spans 15 amino acids. V was pared by 2 bases and J by 4 bases, with 5 bases of the junction left unmatched. Germline lookup yields CDR1 SGHTA and CDR2 FQGNSA. Written as DNA, the CDR3 is TGTGCCAGCAGCTTACGAGGGGGCGCGTACAATGAGCAGTTCTTC. Translated: CASSLRGGAYNEQFF.

In the case of this clonotype: With a far larger clone one base away, a read error is the likely cause. The chain is built from TRBV6-4 and TRBJ2-2; D may correspond to TRBD1 or TRBD2 (5 bases each). This CDR3 has 17 residues. Germline-derived CDR1 and CDR2 are MRHNA and SNTAGT. Written as DNA, the CDR3 is TGTGCCAGCAGTTACTCGGGGAAAGGGGCGAACACCGGGGAGCTGTTTTTT. Protein: CASSYSGKGANTGELFF.

This chain uses TRBV5-1 with TRBJ2-7, with D unresolved. The V end lost 1 base, the J end lost 7 bases, and 9 bases lay between the germline ends. Germline CDR1 reads SGHRS; CDR2 reads YFSETQ. The CDR3 is made up of 12 amino acids. The CDR3 region is CASSLWVGEQYF. The CDR3 DNA sequence: TGCGCCAGCAGCTTGTGGGTAGGGGAGCAGTACTTC.

This clonotype has at least ten counts. Its ends do not fully match the called genes, so a read error is possible. The V call is TRBV2, the J call TRBJ2-7; no definite D call. The CDR3 is made up of 13 amino acids. CDR1 SNHLY and CDR2 FYNNEI come from the germline V gene. The CDR3, as DNA: TGTGCCAGCAGCGAAGGCGGCTCCTACGAGCAGTACTTC. Translated, it gives CASSEGGSYEQYF.

In its sample, this clonotype was seen a few times. It differs at one base from a far larger clone, so likely a read error. The J gene is TRBJ2-7, the V gene TRBV6-9, with TRBD1 identical over 8 bases. The CDR3 has 20 amino acids. Trimming removed 3 bases from V and 1 base from J; junction bases left unmatched: 20. Germline assignment: CDR1 MNHGY and CDR2 SVAAGI. The CDR3 DNA is TGTGCCAGCAGTTACGCCCAGGGGGCATCCGGGACTCAACAATCCTACGAGCAGTACTTC. Translated: CASSYAQGASGTQQSYEQYF.

This clonotype was picked up many times. A read error may explain this, as a much larger clone is one base away. The chain carries TRBV2 and TRBJ2-3, with 8 positions matching TRBD2. The CDR3 spans 12 residues. J gave up 6 bases and V 7 bases, and 3 bases lay outside the gene matches. Germline CDR1 reads SNHLY; CDR2 reads FYNNEI. CDR3 sequence: CASMRLADTQYF. The CDR3 DNA follows: TGTGCCAGCATGCGACTAGCGGATACGCAGTATTTT.

This clonotype appeared many times. The chain carries TRBV11-2 and TRBJ2-5; D assignment may be TRBD1 or TRBD2 (6 bases each). The germline gives CDR1 SGHAT, CDR2 FQNNGV. V dropped 7 bases and J dropped 5 bases, with 20 bases sitting between them. This CDR3 contains 15 residues. The CDR3 protein is CASTLFRGPGETQYF. Written as DNA, the CDR3 is TGTGCCAGCACCCTATTCCGGGGGCCTGGGGAGACCCAGTACTTC.

V and J are TRBV6-1 and TRBJ2-2; tentative D call: TRBD2 (7 bases). V was cut by 7 bases and J by 5 bases, with 14 bases left in between. Germline CDR1 is MNHNS and CDR2 is SASEGT. This CDR3 is built from 14 residues. For the CDR3, the DNA is TGTGCCAGCATTCGGGGGGCTCTAACCGGGGAGCTGTTTTTT. This translates into CASIRGALTGELFF.

This clonotype has just a few counts. The rearrangement links TRBV10-2 to TRBJ2-5; D not certain. Germline V gives CDR1 WSHSY, CDR2 SAAADI. Trimming left V 0 bases short and J 4 bases short, with 9 bases between. The CDR3 covers 14 residues. Here the CDR3 reads CASSESGWGETQYF. In DNA, the CDR3 is TGCGCCAGCAGTGAGTCTGGTTGGGGAGAGACCCAGTACTTC.

The chain combines TRBV7-9 with TRBJ2-2, with TRBD1 as a possible D gene (7 bases). Per germline, CDR1 SEHNR and CDR2 FQNEAQ (reference sequence). Trimming cost V 7 bases and J 5 bases, with 23 bases left between them. The length of the CDR3 is 17 residues. The CDR3 nucleotides are TGTGCCAGCACCCAAGACGGGGCAGGGGGGAATACCGGGGAGCTGTTTTTT. It translates to CASTQDGAGGNTGELFF.

This clonotype was found many times. The chain carries TRBV15 and TRBJ2-3; tentative D call: TRBD2 (6 bases). The CDR3 sequence is 15 residues long. Trimming stripped 1 base from V and 2 bases from J, with 10 bases between. Germline V lookup: CDR1 LNHNV, CDR2 YYDKDF (reference sequence). For the CDR3, the DNA is TGTGCCACCAGCAGAGGTCGGGGGACCACAGATACGCAGTATTTT. Translated, it gives CATSRGRGTTDTQYF.

The chain recombines TRBV6-2 or TRBV6-3 with TRBJ2-2; 9 bases map to TRBD2. Looked up from germline, CDR1 is MNHEY and CDR2 is SVGEGT. The CDR3 loop spans 20 amino acids. Germline trimming cut 6 bases from V and 1 base from J; bases unmatched to any gene: 18. In nucleotides, the CDR3 is TGTGCCAGCAGACACTCGCCCTGGGGTAATAGCGGGAGGAACACCGGGGAGCTGTTTTTT. Amino acids: CASRHSPWGNSGRNTGELFF.